The T cell receptor (beta chain) described here comes from a study of blood T cell repertoires in COVID-19. Generated by immunoSEQ multiplex PCR, the TCRdb table keeps only in-frame clones and is missing some. The sample lists around 49,000 clones, 85% to 95% occurring once. The CDR3 is made up of 19 amino acids. Germline trimming cut 3 bases from V and 2 bases from J; bases unmatched to any gene: 14. The germline gives CDR1 MDHEN, CDR2 SYDVKM. The sequenced material came from peripheral blood. V and J are TRBV28 and TRBJ2-3, with 10 positions matching TRBD2. The clonotype was recovered from a man aged 55 to 70 with COVID-19, enrolled during active disease. The CDR3 here is CASSLISKSLAGATDTQYF. In DNA, the CDR3 is TGTGCCAGCAGTTTGATTTCGAAGTCGCTAGCGGGAGCCACAGATACGCAGTATTTT.